Below, 17 T cell receptor beta chains from the same sample are listed, as sequenced in a study of cytomegalovirus exposure and HLA in healthy donors. Primers: 60 Vbeta forward and 13 Jbeta reverse. TCRdb's table, derived via immunoSEQ multiplex PCR, lists solely in-frame clones and lacks some. The data contain some 91,000 clones, over 75% of them singletons. Sequencing was performed on PBMCs. All receptors come from a man in his forties in good health and CMV-seronegative.

The chain has TRBV10-3 and TRBJ2-1; the match to TRBD2 covers 10 bases. Per germline, CDR1 ENHRY and CDR2 SYGVKD. Germline trimming cut 3 bases from V and 0 bases from J; bases unmatched to any gene: 8. The CDR3 totals 18 residues. The CDR3 nucleotides are TGTGCCATCAGTGATCGGAGCGGGGGGGGGAGCTCCTACAATGAGCAGTTCTTC. Protein: CAISDRSGGGSSYNEQFF.

The chain has TRBV18 and TRBJ1-6; D uncertain. The V gene lost 5 bases and the J gene lost 12 bases, with 11 bases spanning the gap. This CDR3 has 12 residues. Looked up from germline, CDR1 is KGHSH and CDR2 is LQKENI. Here the CDR3 reads CASSTGALPLHF. The CDR3 nucleotides read TGTGCCAGCTCAACGGGAGCTCTACCCCTCCACTTT. Complete variable domain (other parts from reference TRBV18 and TRBJ1-6): NAGVMQNPRHLVRRRGQEARLRCSPMKGHSHVYWYRQLPEEGLKFMVYLQKENIIDESGMPKERFSAEFPKEGPSILRIQQVVRGDSAAYFCASSTGALPLHFGNGTRLTVT.

The genes are TRBV28 and TRBJ1-1, with TRBD1 matching over 8 bases. This CDR3 has 17 residues. J gave up 3 bases and V 2 bases, and 11 bases lay outside the gene matches. Germline V gene lookup returns CDR1 MDHEN and CDR2 SYDVKM. The CDR3 region has the DNA TGTGCCAGCAGTTTAGGACAGGGCGATGGGTGGCACACTGAAGCTTTCTTT. It is translated as CASSLGQGDGWHTEAFF.

This clone appeared once. The chain couples TRBV19 to TRBJ2-3, with a possible D match to TRBD1 (5 bases). This CDR3 is built from 14 residues. The V end was cut by 0 bases, the J end by 3 bases, with 7 bases between. Germline CDR1 is LNHDA and CDR2 is SQIVND (reference sequence). CDR3 amino acids: CASSIDRATDTQYF. The CDR3, as DNA: TGTGCCAGTAGTATAGACAGGGCAACAGATACGCAGTATTTT.

This chain joins TRBV6-6 and TRBJ1-4; D is uncertain. V lost 6 bases, J lost 7 bases, and 18 bases lay in between. The CDR3 contains 15 residues. From germline, CDR1 is MNHNY and CDR2 SVGAGI (reference sequence). The CDR3 is CASSLSGYGGEKLFF. The CDR3 nucleotides are TGTGCCAGCAGCCTATCCGGGTATGGAGGTGAAAAACTGTTTTTT.

The V gene is TRBV16, the J gene TRBJ1-1; possible D gene TRBD1, 6 bases. From germline, CDR1 is KGHSY and CDR2 FQNENV. This CDR3 is built from 13 residues. V was pared by 6 bases and J by 1 base, with 9 bases between. The CDR3 loop is CASRPTGNTEAFF. The CDR3 nucleotides read TGTGCCAGCAGACCGACAGGGAACACTGAAGCTTTCTTT.

V and J are TRBV5-6 and TRBJ1-2; D perhaps matches TRBD1 (5 bases). This CDR3 is 15 amino acids long. Germline CDR1 is SGHDT and CDR2 is YYEEEE. V lost 7 bases, J lost 8 bases, and 24 bases lay in between. CDR3 in DNA: TGTGCCAGCGGGGCGGCTGTCACAGGATCAGGCGGCTACACCTTC. This codes for CASGAAVTGSGGYTF.

The genes are TRBV2 and TRBJ1-1; 7 bases match TRBD1. Looked up from germline, CDR1 is SNHLY and CDR2 is FYNNEI. V lost 6 bases to trimming and J lost 1 base; unmatched junction nucleotides: 8. The CDR3 length is 15 residues. The CDR3 DNA reads TGTGCCAGCAGCTTCGAGGGGGCTGGGAACACTGAAGCTTTCTTT. It codes for CASSFEGAGNTEAFF.

This clone was counted a few times. V is TRBV7-9 and J is TRBJ2-5; D may be TRBD2 (7 bases). The CDR3 covers 16 residues. The germline CDR1 and CDR2 sequences are SEHNR and FQNEAQ (reference sequence). Trimming shortened V by 2 bases and J by 1 base, and 14 bases separated the two germline ends. DNA of the CDR3: TGTGCCAGCAGCTTAATTCCGGGGGGCACCCAAGAGACCCAGTACTTC. Its translation is CASSLIPGGTQETQYF.

The rearrangement links TRBV7-7 to TRBJ2-1, with 10 bases that match TRBD1. The V gene end was trimmed by 5 bases and the J gene end by 10 bases; junction bases not matched to a gene: 2. This CDR3 contains 12 residues. Germline V lookup: CDR1 SSHAT, CDR2 FNYEAQ (reference sequence). The CDR3, as DNA: TGTGCCAGCAGCCGGGACAGGGGAGAGCAGTTCTTC. It yields the protein CASSRDRGEQFF.

This rearrangement joins TRBV10-3 to TRBJ1-1; TRBD1 matches at 9 bases. Germline-derived CDR1 and CDR2 are ENHRY and SYGVKD. The CDR3 extends over 13 amino acids. With V trimmed by 10 bases and J by 2 bases, 5 bases remained unmatched. The chain's CDR3 is CATRTGANTEAFF. CDR3 in DNA: TGTGCCACACGGACAGGGGCAAACACTGAAGCTTTCTTT.

This clone was seen only a few times. The chain employs TRBV5-6 and TRBJ1-2, with D tentatively TRBD1 (5 bases). The germline V gene encodes CDR1 SGHDT and CDR2 YYEEEE. The germline V and J ends were trimmed by 0 bases and 3 bases, with 6 bases remaining between them. CDR3 length: 13 residues. CDR3: CASSLGGDYGYTF. The CDR3 region has the DNA TGTGCCAGCAGCTTGGGGGGGGACTATGGCTACACCTTC.

This clone was found a few times. V and J are TRBV7-9 and TRBJ2-7; D is unresolved. The CDR3 has 13 residues. Trimming pared 1 base from V and 3 bases from J, leaving 7 bases between. The germline gives CDR1 SEHNR, CDR2 FQNEAQ (reference sequence). CDR3 DNA sequence: TGTGCCAGCAGCTTAGGGCTGCTCTACGAGCAGTACTTC. Translating it yields CASSLGLLYEQYF.

The rearrangement joins TRBV5-1 to TRBJ2-6; D is uncertain. CDR1 SGHRS and CDR2 YFSETQ come from the germline V gene. V was pared by 2 bases and J by 0 bases, with 3 bases between. The CDR3 has 14 residues. CDR3 bases: TGCGCCAGCAGCTTCGGCTCTGGGGCCAACGTCCTGACTTTC. Its protein product is CASSFGSGANVLTF.

This clone turned up a few times. This rearrangement joins TRBV29-1 to TRBJ1-2, with 11 positions matching TRBD1. Per germline, CDR1 SQVTM and CDR2 ANQGSEA. Losses at the gene ends were 7 bases for V and 8 bases for J; bases not matched to a gene: 3. The CDR3 length is 11 residues. Here the CDR3 DNA reads TGCAGCGCCGGGACAGGGGGAGGCTACACCTTC. Its translation: CSAGTGGGYTF.

The genes are TRBV7-6 and TRBJ2-7, with 8 bases identical to TRBD1. Trimming removed 4 bases from V and 3 bases from J; junction bases left unmatched: 8. Germline CDR1 reads SGHVS; CDR2 reads FNYEAQ. The CDR3 is made up of 15 amino acids. The CDR3 protein is CASSYRQGTDYEQYF. In DNA, the CDR3 is TGTGCCAGCAGCTACCGACAGGGGACAGACTACGAGCAGTACTTC.

This chain connects TRBV7-9 to TRBJ1-3, with D possibly matching TRBD1 (6 bases). The CDR3 has 14 residues. Per the germline V gene, CDR1 is SEHNR and CDR2 is FQNEAQ (reference sequence). Trimming left V 1 base short and J 4 bases short, with 8 bases between. In nucleotides, the CDR3 is TGTGCCAGCAGCTTAGTGGGGGCCGGAAACACCATATATTTT. Protein sequence: CASSLVGAGNTIYF. The complete variable domain, with remaining parts taken from reference TRBV7-9 and TRBJ1-3, reads DTGVSQNPRHKITKRGQNVTFRCDPISEHNRLYWYRQTLGQGPEFLTYFQNEAQLEKSRLLSDRFSAERPKGSFSTLEIQRTEQGDSAMYLCASSLVGAGNTIYFGEGSWLTVV.